These 24 T cell receptor beta chains came from one sample sequenced in a study of shared clonotypes between healthy human individuals. Produced via immunoSEQ multiplex PCR; TCRdb's table is partial and in-frame only. The data contain about 1 million clones, around 76% of them seen just once; the ten biggest clones take up 1.4% to 1.5%. Sequencing input: memory CD4+ T cells sorted from blood. The subset was: CD45RA-negative fraction. The receptors here all came from a man aged 18 to 30 in good health.

This clone came up a few times. The chain combines TRBV30 with TRBJ1-1, with D possibly TRBD1 on 5 matching bases. V lost 3 bases to trimming and J lost 7 bases, with 12 bases between them. Looked up from germline, CDR1 is GTSNPN and CDR2 is SVGIG (reference sequence). This CDR3 spans 12 amino acids. CDR3 DNA sequence: TGTGCCTGGAGCCCCAGGGAAGGTGAAGCTTTCTTT. Residues: CAWSPREGEAFF.

This clone was recorded many times. The V call is TRBV9, the J call TRBJ2-3; D is unresolved. The CDR3 has 15 residues. The V end lost 0 bases, the J end lost 2 bases, and 10 bases lay between the germline ends. Germline V gives CDR1 SGDLS, CDR2 YYNGEE. CDR3 coding DNA: TGTGCCAGCAGCGTAGCGCCCAAGGACACAGATACGCAGTATTTT. As protein: CASSVAPKDTDTQYF.

The V gene is TRBV28, the J gene TRBJ2-7; D perhaps matches TRBD2 (5 bases). V was trimmed by 1 base and J by 0 bases, leaving 10 bases between them. The CDR3 runs 15 residues. Germline assignment: CDR1 MDHEN and CDR2 SYDVKM. The CDR3: CASSLLGGPSYEQYF. The CDR3 coding sequence is TGTGCCAGCAGTTTATTGGGCGGGCCCTCCTACGAGCAGTACTTC.

Concerning this clone itself: Other DNA sequences in the same sample also yield this CDR3. The CDR3 DNA sequence: TGTGCCAGCAGCGTAGCCAGCGGTAGGCAAGAGACCCAGTACTTC. Protein: CASSVASGRQETQYF. The J gene is TRBJ2-5, the V gene TRBV9; D might be TRBD2 (5 bases). The CDR3 runs to 15 residues. Germline values: CDR1 SGDLS, CDR2 YYNGEE. Trimming left V 0 bases short and J 2 bases short, with 11 bases between.

The genes are TRBV7-2 and TRBJ2-3; no clear D gene. Germline-derived CDR1 and CDR2 are SGHTA and FQGNSA. CDR3 length: 14 amino acids. Trimming removed 5 bases from V and 1 base from J, with 10 bases in between. The CDR3 DNA sequence: TGTGCCAGCAGCCTCGACGGGCGCACAGATACGCAGTATTTT. It translates to CASSLDGRTDTQYF.

The chain couples TRBV5-1 to TRBJ1-1, with D tentatively TRBD1 (6 bases). The CDR3 sequence is 15 residues long. Germline CDR1 reads SGHRS; CDR2 reads YFSETQ. V dropped 4 bases and J dropped 5 bases, with 18 bases sitting between them. The CDR3 DNA reads TGCGCCAGCAGCCTATCAATACAGGGTGGAACTGAAGCTTTCTTT. Amino acids: CASSLSIQGGTEAFF.

The chain joins TRBV11-2 to TRBJ1-5; D is unresolved. The germline V gene has CDR1 SGHAT and CDR2 FQNNGV. The CDR3 loop spans 13 amino acids. The ends were cut back, 3 bases at V and 4 bases at J, with 7 bases in the middle. Here the CDR3 DNA reads TGTGCCAGCAGCTTCGATGGGAATCAGCCCCAGCATTTT. Protein product: CASSFDGNQPQHF.

This chain connects TRBV27 to TRBJ1-2; D gene unclear. The V gene lost 5 bases and the J gene lost 10 bases, with 11 bases spanning the gap. The CDR3 covers 11 residues. Germline V lookup: CDR1 MNHEY, CDR2 SMNVEV (reference sequence). Here the CDR3 DNA reads TGTGCCAGCAGTCATACCCCCGCCTACACCTTC. It encodes CASSHTPAYTF.

The V and J genes are TRBV5-4 and TRBJ1-4; 7 nucleotides line up with TRBD1. CDR3 length: 16 amino acids. Germline V gene sequence: CDR1 SGHNT, CDR2 YYREEE (reference sequence). J was trimmed by 6 bases and V by 2 bases; bases with no gene match: 10. CDR3 DNA: TGTGCCAGCAGCTTCCGACAGGGACCTTTCGATGAAAAACTGTTTTTT. This codes for CASSFRQGPFDEKLFF.

Ten or more counts support this clone. The V call is TRBV5-1, the J call TRBJ2-7; 10 positions agree with TRBD2. The CDR3 covers 15 residues. The ends lost 2 bases at V and 4 bases at J; junction bases unmatched: 6. Germline V lookup: CDR1 SGHRS, CDR2 YFSETQ. The CDR3 bases are TGCGCCAGCAGCTTAAGCGGGAGGGCCGGATACGAGCAGTACTTC. This gives the protein CASSLSGRAGYEQYF.

The chain carries TRBV28 and TRBJ2-4, with 10 bases lining up with TRBD2. V gave up 5 bases and J gave up 3 bases; unmatched junction bases: 7. The CDR3 has 16 residues. CDR1 MDHEN and CDR2 SYDVKM come from the germline V gene. The CDR3 DNA follows: TGTGCCAGCAGTAGGTCGCTAGCGGGGGTCAAAAACATTCAGTACTTC. It encodes CASSRSLAGVKNIQYF.

J is TRBJ2-7 and V is TRBV30, with 9 bases lining up with TRBD1. The V and J ends lost 3 bases and 7 bases, in that order; junction bases with no gene match: 16. The CDR3 spans 16 residues. From germline, CDR1 is GTSNPN and CDR2 SVGIG (reference sequence). The CDR3 sequence is CAWRERYRGQVGEQYF. The CDR3 region has the DNA TGTGCCTGGAGGGAAAGATACAGGGGGCAAGTCGGTGAGCAGTACTTC.

The J gene is TRBJ2-7, the V gene TRBV25-1, with TRBD2 matching 12 bases. The V gene end was trimmed by 1 base and the J gene end by 4 bases; junction bases not matched to a gene: 11. The CDR3 sequence is 18 residues long. Germline V gene sequence: CDR1 MGHDK, CDR2 SYGVNS. The CDR3 loop reads CASSESTPSGRAIYEQYF. In nucleotides, the CDR3 is TGTGCCAGCAGTGAATCCACTCCTAGCGGGAGGGCCATTTACGAGCAGTACTTC.

This chain joins TRBV7-9 and TRBJ1-2; 9 bases are shared with TRBD1. The CDR3 has 14 residues. Trimming at V came to 2 bases and at J to 5 bases, leaving 3 bases not matched to a gene. From germline, CDR1 is SEHNR and CDR2 FQNEAQ (reference sequence). The CDR3 DNA reads as TGTGCCAGCAGCTTAACAGGGGGCGAATATGGCTACACCTTC. It codes for CASSLTGGEYGYTF.

This clone occurred a few times. This rearrangement joins TRBV2 to TRBJ1-1, with TRBD1 as a possible D gene (6 bases). Trimming took 2 bases from V and 3 from J, leaving 10 bases between them. Germline CDR1 and CDR2: SNHLY and FYNNEI. The CDR3 is 14 residues long. The DNA for the CDR3 is TGTGCCAGCAGTGAACAGGGGCCCCACACTGAAGCTTTCTTT. Protein: CASSEQGPHTEAFF.

The V gene is TRBV19, the J gene TRBJ2-3; the D gene is possibly TRBD2 (5 bases). CDR3 length: 14 amino acids. CDR1 is LNHDA and CDR2 is SQIVND in the germline V gene (reference sequence). Trimming stripped 4 bases from V and 3 bases from J, with 11 bases between. The CDR3 protein is CASSKPPGTDTQYF. For the CDR3, the DNA is TGTGCCAGTAGTAAACCCCCGGGGACAGATACGCAGTATTTT. Together with reference TRBV19 and TRBJ2-3, the CDR3 gives the full variable domain: DGGITQSPKYLFRKEGQNVTLSCEQNLNHDAMYWYRQDPGQGLRLIYYSQIVNDFQKGDIAEGYSVSREKKESFPLTVTSAQKNPTAFYLCASSKPPGTDTQYFGPGTRLTVL.

This clone was seen repeatedly, ten times or more. The chain is built from TRBV30 and TRBJ2-2, with no clear D. The CDR3 sequence is 14 residues long. Germline-derived CDR1 and CDR2 are GTSNPN and SVGIG (reference sequence). The V gene lost 0 bases and the J gene lost 2 bases, with 7 bases spanning the gap. The chain's CDR3 is CAWSVVYNTGELFF. In DNA form, the CDR3 reads TGTGCCTGGAGTGTAGTCTACAACACCGGGGAGCTGTTTTTT.

This clone came up a few times. The chain uses TRBV6-1 and TRBJ2-1, with TRBD2 identical over 8 bases. CDR3 length: 13 residues. Trimming at V came to 4 bases and at J to 9 bases, leaving 5 bases not matched to a gene. The germline V gene encodes CDR1 MNHNS and CDR2 SASEGT. The CDR3 region has the DNA TGTGCCAGCAGTGTCCCAGCGGGAGTTGAGCAGTTCTTC. Its translation is CASSVPAGVEQFF.

The genes are TRBV2 and TRBJ2-2; 8 nucleotides align to TRBD2. Germline lookup yields CDR1 SNHLY and CDR2 FYNNEI. V was pared by 8 bases and J by 2 bases, with 4 bases of the junction left unmatched. This CDR3 contains 14 residues. The CDR3 region is CASGRTSNTGELFF. In nucleotides, the CDR3 is TGTGCCAGCGGAAGGACTAGCAACACCGGGGAGCTGTTTTTT.

The chain combines TRBV18 with TRBJ1-3; no clear D. Trimming left V 2 bases short and J 0 bases short, with 11 bases between. Germline loops: CDR1 KGHSH, CDR2 LQKENI. The CDR3 totals 16 residues. CDR3 amino acids: CASSPTAGYSGNTIYF. In nucleotides, the CDR3 is TGTGCCAGCTCACCAACGGCAGGATACTCTGGAAACACCATATATTTT. The full variable domain, rest sourced from reference TRBV18 and TRBJ1-3, is NAGVMQNPRHLVRRRGQEARLRCSPMKGHSHVYWYRQLPEEGLKFMVYLQKENIIDESGMPKERFSAEFPKEGPSILRIQQVVRGDSAAYFCASSPTAGYSGNTIYFGEGSWLTVV.

This clone was found many times. The chain is built from TRBV6-1 and TRBJ2-1; possible D gene TRBD2, 6 bases. Trimming took off 8 bases at V and 12 bases at J, with 14 bases between the two ends. The germline gives CDR1 MNHNS, CDR2 SASEGT. This CDR3 has 11 amino acids. The chain's CDR3 is CASLEGWRQFF. The CDR3, as DNA: TGTGCCAGCCTGGAGGGGTGGAGGCAGTTCTTC.

This clone was observed a single time. The chain uses TRBV19 and TRBJ2-2; 7 nucleotides line up with TRBD2. The CDR3 consists of 14 residues. J was trimmed by 3 bases and V by 8 bases; bases with no gene match: 6. Germline CDR1 is LNHDA and CDR2 is SQIVND (reference sequence). The CDR3 DNA reads TGTGCCAGTGGGGAGGGACTTTACACCGGGGAGCTGTTTTTT. Its translation is CASGEGLYTGELFF. Based on the CDR3 plus reference TRBV19 and TRBJ2-2, the full variable domain is DGGITQSPKYLFRKEGQNVTLSCEQNLNHDAMYWYRQDPGQGLRLIYYSQIVNDFQKGDIAEGYSVSREKKESFPLTVTSAQKNPTAFYLCASGEGLYTGELFFGEGSRLTVL.

DNA for the CDR3: TGTGCCAGCAGTTACATGGCTAGCCAAAATGCTGGTGAGCAGTTCTTC. Translated, it gives CASSYMASQNAGEQFF. The rearrangement joins TRBV6-5 to TRBJ2-1, with D possibly matching TRBD2 (5 bases). From germline, CDR1 is MNHEY and CDR2 SVGAGI. The germline V and J ends were trimmed by 2 bases and 9 bases, with 20 bases remaining between them. The CDR3 is made up of 16 amino acids.

As regards this clone: This sample includes further DNA sequences coding for the same CDR3. The CDR3 is CASSRTGGTDTQYF. CDR3 nucleotide sequence: TGTGCCAGCAGCAGGACAGGGGGCACAGATACGCAGTATTTT. This chain connects TRBV6-6 to TRBJ2-3, with TRBD1 matching 9 bases. Trimming at V came to 6 bases and at J to 1 base, leaving 2 bases not matched to a gene. The CDR3 has 14 amino acids. Germline V gene lookup returns CDR1 MNHNY and CDR2 SVGAGI (reference sequence).